These 15 T cell receptor beta chains originate from one sample sequenced in a study of human T cells and chemical hapten exposure. Time point specified: pre-sensitization, week 0. Regarding treatment: therapeutic diphenylcyclopropenone sensitization with weekly scalp DPC. TCRdb re-called the RACE reads through MiXCR, storing one row per CDR3 protein. This table holds about 80,000 distinct CDR3 sequences, 11% to 15% found once. The specimen was whole blood, collected in connection with sensitization to the hapten diphenylcyclopropenone (DPC). These receptors came from a woman aged 45-59 years with alopecia areata. Some clones in this sample may be carry-over from other donors' samples.

This chain links TRBV28 with TRBJ2-7, with 7 nucleotides matching TRBD2. The CDR3 sequence is 15 residues long. V was clipped by 8 bases and J by 2 bases; unmatched bases: 12. The germline CDR1 and CDR2 sequences are MDHEN and SYDVKM. CDR3 bases: TGTGCCAGCCACACCCCTAGCGGTAACGCCTACGAGCAGTACTTC. This encodes CASHTPSGNAYEQYF.

The table lists this clonotype with a few counts. The V gene is TRBV18, the J gene TRBJ2-7; 8 bases agree with TRBD1. The CDR3 totals 14 residues. The germline gives CDR1 KGHSH, CDR2 LQKENI. V dropped 4 bases and J dropped 5; count of bases not matched to a gene: 7. CDR3 nucleotide sequence: TGTGCCAGCTCACAACAGGGGGTACGAGACGAGCAGTACTTC. Translation: CASSQQGVRDEQYF.

This clonotype was recorded at least ten times. The CDR3 region has the DNA TGTGCCACCCGAGGACAGGGGGCGTATGAATCCTACGAGCAGTACTTC. Translation: CATRGQGAYESYEQYF. The genes are TRBV2 and TRBJ2-7, with 11 bases identical to TRBD1. This CDR3 has 16 residues. With 10 bases clipped from V and 1 base from J, the junction kept 12 bases outside the gene matches. Germline V gene lookup returns CDR1 SNHLY and CDR2 FYNNEI.

The chain recombines TRBV4-1 with TRBJ2-1, with unresolved D. V lost 3 bases to trimming and J lost 8 bases, with 14 bases between them. The CDR3 sequence is 14 residues long. CDR1 and CDR2 from the germline V gene are MGHRA and YSYEKL. In DNA, the CDR3 is TGCGCCAGCAGCCATCTCATTAGCTCGGATGAGCAGTTCTTC. Its protein product is CASSHLISSDEQFF.

This clonotype was observed a handful of times. This chain joins TRBV20-1 and TRBJ1-5, with 7 nucleotides matching TRBD1. The V and J ends lost 5 bases and 5 bases, in that order; junction bases with no gene match: 12. This CDR3 has 15 residues. The germline V gene has CDR1 DFQATT and CDR2 SNEGSKA (reference sequence). CDR3 protein: CSARSPGQIHQPQHF. The DNA for the CDR3 is TGCAGTGCTCGTTCTCCGGGACAGATACATCAGCCCCAGCATTTT.

This clonotype was recorded many times. This sequence joins TRBV18 and TRBJ2-3; tentative D call: TRBD1 (5 bases). CDR3 length: 14 residues. The germline gives CDR1 KGHSH, CDR2 LQKENI. Deletions cut 4 bases from V and 2 bases from J, with 10 bases between. CDR3 bases: TGTGCCAGCTCACACGACAGAGACACAGATACGCAGTATTTT. This encodes CASSHDRDTDTQYF.

J is TRBJ2-1 and V is TRBV29-1, with TRBD2 matching 11 bases. V shed 2 bases and J 5 bases; nucleotides not matched to a gene: 5. This CDR3 has 15 residues. Germline-derived CDR1 and CDR2 are SQVTM and ANQGSEA. This CDR3 is CSVETPGLADNEQFF. The DNA of the CDR3 is TGCAGCGTTGAAACTCCGGGACTAGCGGACAATGAGCAGTTCTTC.

This clonotype was counted a few times. The rearrangement joins TRBV28 to TRBJ2-7; D gene uncertain. Trimming stripped 3 bases from V and 3 bases from J, with 12 bases between. The CDR3 loop spans 14 amino acids. CDR1 and CDR2 from the germline V gene are MDHEN and SYDVKM. The chain's CDR3 is CASSLSGYLYEQYF. In DNA form, the CDR3 reads TGTGCCAGCAGTTTGTCTGGTTATCTCTACGAGCAGTACTTC.

This clonotype was detected a few times. The chain has TRBV25-1 and TRBJ2-7, with D perhaps TRBD1 (5 bases). The germline CDR1 and CDR2 sequences are MGHDK and SYGVNS. The V end lost 5 bases, the J end lost 5 bases, and 7 bases lay between the germline ends. The CDR3 consists of 11 residues. CDR3 sequence reads: CASSLGHEQYF. The CDR3 nucleotides are TGTGCCAGCAGTCTGGGGCACGAGCAGTACTTC.

V and J are TRBV29-1 and TRBJ1-2, with a tentative D call TRBD1 (6 bases). The CDR3 length is 12 residues. Germline CDR1 reads SQVTM; CDR2 reads ANQGSEA. Trimming left V 4 bases short and J 7 bases short, with 13 bases between. CDR3 DNA: TGCAGCGTTGTCGGCAGGGGCCCTGGCTACACCTTC. Translating gives CSVVGRGPGYTF.

The chain uses TRBV20-1 and TRBJ2-2, with TRBD2 matching over 10 bases. With V trimmed by 1 base and J by 5 bases, 7 bases remained unmatched. The CDR3 is 16 residues long. Germline CDR1 reads DFQATT; CDR2 reads SNEGSKA (reference sequence). The CDR3 bases are TGCAGTGCTAGAGCAGCGGGAGGGCCGGATACCGGGGAGCTGTTTTTT. It encodes CSARAAGGPDTGELFF.

This clonotype was detected a few times. The J gene is TRBJ2-1, the V gene TRBV20-1; TRBD2 matches 11 bases. This CDR3 has 15 amino acids. Germline V gene lookup returns CDR1 DFQATT and CDR2 SNEGSKA (reference sequence). Germline trimming cut 0 bases from V and 7 bases from J; bases unmatched to any gene: 5. This CDR3 is CSARDQGLAVNEQFF. In nucleotides, the CDR3 is TGCAGTGCTAGAGATCAGGGACTAGCGGTAAATGAGCAGTTCTTC.

The chain combines TRBV2 with TRBJ1-4, with D uncertain. V shed 5 bases and J shed 5 bases, with 12 bases lying between them. CDR3 length equals 14 residues. Germline CDR1 reads SNHLY; CDR2 reads FYNNEI. Here the CDR3 reads CASSLAQKNEKLFF. CDR3 DNA sequence: TGTGCCAGCAGTTTGGCACAGAAAAATGAAAAACTGTTTTTT.

This clonotype was seen a handful of times. The rearrangement links TRBV12-3 or TRBV12-4 to TRBJ2-3, with 10 bases matching TRBD2. Germline trimming cut 3 bases from V and 0 bases from J; bases unmatched to any gene: 9. The CDR3 sequence is 18 residues long. CDR3 loop: CASSFHTRTSGSTDTQYF. The CDR3 coding sequence is TGTGCCAGCAGTTTTCACACTAGGACTAGCGGTAGCACAGATACGCAGTATTTT.

The chain is built from TRBV7-2 and TRBJ2-3; 10 bases are a match to TRBD2. The germline V gene encodes CDR1 SGHTA and CDR2 FQGNSA. V lost 2 bases and J lost 5; bases outside the gene matches: 19. The CDR3 contains 20 residues. As DNA, the CDR3 is TGTGCCAGCAGCTTATTCCCCCCTCAAGCGGGAGGGGGGTACGGAGATACGCAGTATTTT. Translating it yields CASSLFPPQAGGGYGDTQYF. Complete variable domain (other parts from reference TRBV7-2 and TRBJ2-3): GAGVSQSPSNKVTEKGKDVELRCDPISGHTALYWYRQSLGQGLEFLIYFQGNSAPDKSGLPSDRFSAERTGGSVSTLTIQRTQQEDSAVYLCASSLFPPQAGGGYGDTQYFGPGTRLTVL.